These T cell receptor beta chains were read from a single sample in a study of T-cell reconstitution after alpha-beta-depleted transplantation in children. Each CDR3 protein is one row after TCRdb ran MiXCR on the PCR reads. Of 200,000 to 250,000 distinct CDR3 sequences in the sample, roughly a tenth were seen once. The sequences come from PBMCs, collected before TCRalphabeta/CD19-depleted stem cell transplant. Receptors were obtained from a child less than two years old with acute myeloid leukemia, due to receive a stem cell transplant. CDR3s include the opening cysteine and the closing phenylalanine or tryptophan. Each record gives: D gene, CDR3 length, clone size, V gene, J gene, CDR3 DNA, CDR3 protein. D genes are given only for firm matches. Only part of the rows carry a size: once, few, many, or a class if the clone is expanded.

TRBD2	16	many	TRBV4-2	TRBJ2-1	TGTGCCAGCAGCCAACCCCTAGCGGGAGGGCCGAATGAGCAGTTCTTC	CASSQPLAGGPNEQFF
TRBD2	16	many	TRBV5-1	TRBJ2-7	TGCGCCAGCAGCTTGGGTACTAGCGGGAGTATCGACGAGCAGTACTTC	CASSLGTSGSIDEQYF
NA	12	NA	TRBV29-1	TRBJ1-1	TGCAGCTCCCACAGGGAGAGCACTGAAGCTTTCTTT	CSSHRESTEAFF
NA	15	NA	TRBV18	TRBJ1-1	TGTGCCAGCTCCATGCAGTCGGCGGGCAACACTGAAGCTTTCTTT	CASSMQSAGNTEAFF
NA	20	NA	TRBV19	TRBJ2-6	TGTGCCAGTAGTATAGCCGATCAGACACCCTTTAGCTCTGGGGCCAACGTCCTGACTTTC	CASSIADQTPFSSGANVLTF
TRBD1	14	many	TRBV20-1	TRBJ2-2	TGCAGTGCGACGACAGGGGTCCTCACCGGGGAGCTGTTTTTT	CSATTGVLTGELFF
NA	17	many	TRBV29-1	TRBJ2-1	TGCAGCGTTGAACCCTTAAAACAGGGTACTGACTACAATGAGCAGTTCTTC	CSVEPLKQGTDYNEQFF
NA	11	many	TRBV20-1	TRBJ1-1	TGCAGTGCTATCGCGAACACTGAAGCTTTCTTT	CSAIANTEAFF
NA	14	NA	TRBV5-3	TRBJ1-1	TGTGCCAGAAGCTCCTTAGGATCGGCCGCTGAAGCTTTCTTT	CARSSLGSAAEAFF
TRBD1	14	NA	TRBV2	TRBJ2-5	TGTGCCAGCAGACCGGGACAGGTTTTGGAGACCCAGTACTTC	CASRPGQVLETQYF
NA	14	many	TRBV11-3	TRBJ2-1	TGTGCCAGCAGCCCGGACGGATCTCTAAATGAGCAGTTCTTC	CASSPDGSLNEQFF
NA	16	many	TRBV13	TRBJ2-7	TGTGCCAGCAGCTTGGGCCCATTTTCCCCTTCCTACGAGCAGTACTTC	CASSLGPFSPSYEQYF
NA	14	many	TRBV5-1	TRBJ1-2	TGCGCCAGCAGCTTGGAGGTCAGGGGAAACGGCTACACCTTC	CASSLEVRGNGYTF
TRBD2	16	NA	TRBV7-2	TRBJ2-7	TGTGCCAGCAGCTCCCGGCGCGGGAGGGTTCCCTACGAGCAGTACTTC	CASSSRRGRVPYEQYF
TRBD2	16	many	TRBV28	TRBJ2-7	TGTGCCAGCAGTTCACTAGCGGGAGCCCCTTTCTACGAGCAGTACTTC	CASSSLAGAPFYEQYF
NA	14	few	TRBV20-1	TRBJ2-7	TGCAGTGCTAGAATCAGGGGTACGGGCTACGAGCAGTACTTC	CSARIRGTGYEQYF
NA	13	many	TRBV7-8	TRBJ2-3	TGTGCCAGCAGCTCAGGAGCCACAGATACGCAGTATTTT	CASSSGATDTQYF
NA	16	many	TRBV27	TRBJ1-2	TGTGCCAGCAGACCCTCACAGGGCGGGCTTGCCTATGGCTACACCTTC	CASRPSQGGLAYGYTF
TRBD2	13	many	TRBV20-1	TRBJ2-7	TGCAGTGCTAGATCTAGCGGCTCCTACGAGCAGTACTTC	CSARSSGSYEQYF
TRBD2	16	many	TRBV6-2/TRBV6-3	TRBJ2-5	TGTGCCAGCAGTCTCGGACTAGCGGGGGGTCGGGAGACCCAGTACTTC	CASSLGLAGGRETQYF
TRBD2	17	many	TRBV28	TRBJ2-2	TGTGCCAGCAGTTTAAGTATGGGAGGGCTCAACACCGGGGAGCTGTTTTTT	CASSLSMGGLNTGELFF
TRBD1	14	many	TRBV10-3	TRBJ1-1	TGTGCCATCAGTGTAGACAGGGAAGGCACTGAAGCTTTCTTT	CAISVDREGTEAFF
NA	10	many	TRBV29-1	TRBJ2-1	TGCAGCGACGAGGGAAATGAGCAGTTCTTC	CSDEGNEQFF
TRBD2	13	many	TRBV24-1	TRBJ2-1	TGTGCCACCACGGCTAGCGGGACCAATGAGCAGTTCTTC	CATTASGTNEQFF
TRBD2	15	NA	TRBV30	TRBJ2-7	TGTGCCTGGACCGAAGCGGGAGTATACTCCTACGAGCAGTACTTC	CAWTEAGVYSYEQYF
NA	15	many	TRBV28	TRBJ1-5	TGTGCCAGCAGCCTCCTCTCAGGGGGCAATCAGCCCCAGCATTTT	CASSLLSGGNQPQHF
NA	12	few	TRBV18	TRBJ1-1	TGTGCCAGCTCCCCCACGGACACTGAAGCTTTCTTT	CASSPTDTEAFF
NA	16	many	TRBV28	TRBJ2-1	TGTGCCAGCAGTTACTCCGGGACGGTCTCCTACAATGAGCAGTTCTTC	CASSYSGTVSYNEQFF
NA	14	many	TRBV6-5	TRBJ2-2	TGTGCCAGCAGTTACTCGACCGGCGGCGGGGAGCTGTTTTTT	CASSYSTGGGELFF
NA	15	NA	TRBV5-1	TRBJ2-1	TGCGCCAGCGGTATAAACCTTGCTCCCTACAATGAGCAGTTCTTC	CASGINLAPYNEQFF
TRBD2	16	medium-sized	TRBV18	TRBJ2-7	TGTGCCAGCTCACCCCCTGGACTAGCGGGGACCTACGAGCAGTACTTC	CASSPPGLAGTYEQYF
TRBD2	15	many	TRBV5-1	TRBJ2-1	TGCGCCAGCAGCTTGGGGGGACTAGCGAACAATGAGCAGTTCTTC	CASSLGGLANNEQFF
NA	13	many	TRBV9	TRBJ2-3	TGTGCCAGCAGCGTAGGACGAGCAGATACGCAGTATTTT	CASSVGRADTQYF
NA	15	many	TRBV2	TRBJ1-1	TGTGCCAGCAGTGAGGAGAGGACAGTGAACACTGAAGCTTTCTTT	CASSEERTVNTEAFF
TRBD1	14	many	TRBV29-1	TRBJ1-2	TGCAGCGTTGGGGACAGGACACGAACTAATGGCTACACCTTC	CSVGDRTRTNGYTF
NA	13	many	TRBV10-3	TRBJ2-3	TGTGCCATCAGGGCCGTATACACAGATACGCAGTATTTT	CAIRAVYTDTQYF
NA	12	many	TRBV6-1	TRBJ2-3	TGTGCCAGCAGTGAACGGGCAGATACGCAGTATTTT	CASSERADTQYF
TRBD1	18	many	TRBV7-2	TRBJ2-5	TGTGCCAGCAGCTTATCCCAGAGAACAGGGGTTATTGGAGAGACCCAGTACTTC	CASSLSQRTGVIGETQYF
NA	16	NA	TRBV11-2	TRBJ2-1	TGTGCCAGCAGCTTAGTGGCCCACCTCTCCTACAATGAGCAGTTCTTC	CASSLVAHLSYNEQFF
NA	13	NA	TRBV5-1	TRBJ1-2	TGCGCCAGCAGCTTGTCCATTCTCTATGGCTACACCTTC	CASSLSILYGYTF
TRBD2	15	many	TRBV11-3	TRBJ2-1	TGTGCCAGCAGCCAGGGACTAGCGGGAGGGAGTGAGCAGTTCTTC	CASSQGLAGGSEQFF
NA	11	many	TRBV29-1	TRBJ1-1	TGCAGCGTTGAAGACAACCGAGGGGCTTTCTTT	CSVEDNRGAFF
NA	13	many	TRBV5-1	TRBJ2-3	TGCGCCAGCAGCAAGGACCAGCCAGATACGCAGTATTTT	CASSKDQPDTQYF
NA	14	many	TRBV28	TRBJ1-4	TGTGCCAGCAGGCCATTGAGCTATAATGAAAAACTGTTTTTT	CASRPLSYNEKLFF
TRBD1	15	many	TRBV7-2	TRBJ1-2	TGTGCCAGCAGCCCCCTGTTTAGGACAGGGGAAGGATACACCTTC	CASSPLFRTGEGYTF
NA	17	NA	TRBV30	TRBJ2-3	TGTGCCTGGAGTGTACGTAGGGGCAGCGGCCCCACAGATACGCAGTATTTT	CAWSVRRGSGPTDTQYF
NA	14	many	TRBV12-3/TRBV12-4	TRBJ1-6	TGTGCCAGCAGTTTACAGGCCTATAATTCACCCCTCCACTTT	CASSLQAYNSPLHF
NA	16	NA	TRBV7-2	TRBJ2-3	TGTGCCAGCAGCCCCCGACGGGGAGAAACGACAGATACGCAGTATTTT	CASSPRRGETTDTQYF
NA	14	many	TRBV5-6	TRBJ1-1	TGTGCCAGCAGCTTCCAGGGGCGTAACACTGAAGCTTTCTTT	CASSFQGRNTEAFF
NA	14	many	TRBV6-2/TRBV6-3	TRBJ2-4	TGTGCCAGCAGTTACCAGGGGGCCAAAAACATTCAGTACTTC	CASSYQGAKNIQYF
NA	12	few	TRBV7-3	TRBJ2-3	TGTGCCAGCAGCCAAGCCGGGACTACGCAGTATTTT	CASSQAGTTQYF
TRBD2	15	many	TRBV20-1	TRBJ2-2	TGCAGTGCTAGGCCGGGACTAGGATACACCGGGGAGCTGTTTTTT	CSARPGLGYTGELFF
NA	13	many	TRBV5-1	TRBJ1-4	TGCGCCAGCAGCAGGGCAACTAATGAAAAACTGTTTTTT	CASSRATNEKLFF
NA	15	many	TRBV18	TRBJ1-1	TGTGCCAGCTCACCAAATACAGCCCTTAACACTGAAGCTTTCTTT	CASSPNTALNTEAFF
NA	15	many	TRBV6-4	TRBJ2-7	TGTGCCAGCACCCCCCCCTCACATTCCGGCGACGAGCAGTACTTC	CASTPPSHSGDEQYF